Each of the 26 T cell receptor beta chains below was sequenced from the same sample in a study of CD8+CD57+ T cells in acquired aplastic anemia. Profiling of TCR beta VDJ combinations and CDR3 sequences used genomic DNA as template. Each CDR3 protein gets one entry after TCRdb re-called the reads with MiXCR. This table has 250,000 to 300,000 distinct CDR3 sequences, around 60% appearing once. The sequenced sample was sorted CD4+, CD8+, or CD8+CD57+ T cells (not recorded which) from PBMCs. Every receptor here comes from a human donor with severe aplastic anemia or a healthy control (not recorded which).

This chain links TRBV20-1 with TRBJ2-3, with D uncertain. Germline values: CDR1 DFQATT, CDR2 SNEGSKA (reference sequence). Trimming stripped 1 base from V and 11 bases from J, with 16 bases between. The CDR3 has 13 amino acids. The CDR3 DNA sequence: TGCAGTGCTAGAGGCGCAGCTTACAATGAGCAGTATTTT. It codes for CSARGAAYNEQYF.

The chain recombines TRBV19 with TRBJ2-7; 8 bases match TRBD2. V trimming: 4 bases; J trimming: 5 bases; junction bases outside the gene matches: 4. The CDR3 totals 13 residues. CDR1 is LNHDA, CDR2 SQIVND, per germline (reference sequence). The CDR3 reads CASSTGLGNEQYF. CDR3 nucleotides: TGTGCCAGTAGTACGGGACTAGGCAACGAGCAGTACTTC. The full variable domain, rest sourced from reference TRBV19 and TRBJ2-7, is DGGITQSPKYLFRKEGQNVTLSCEQNLNHDAMYWYRQDPGQGLRLIYYSQIVNDFQKGDIAEGYSVSREKKESFPLTVTSAQKNPTAFYLCASSTGLGNEQYFGPGTRLTVT.

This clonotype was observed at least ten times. In DNA form, the CDR3 reads TGTGCCAGCAGTTATAAGGGTGAAAACACTGAAGCTTTCTTT. Its translation is CASSYKGENTEAFF. The chain recombines TRBV6-6 with TRBJ1-1; unclear D gene. The CDR3 loop spans 14 amino acids. With 3 bases removed from V and 2 bases from J, the gap between germline ends came to 10 bases. The germline V gene encodes CDR1 MNHNY and CDR2 SVGAGI (reference sequence).

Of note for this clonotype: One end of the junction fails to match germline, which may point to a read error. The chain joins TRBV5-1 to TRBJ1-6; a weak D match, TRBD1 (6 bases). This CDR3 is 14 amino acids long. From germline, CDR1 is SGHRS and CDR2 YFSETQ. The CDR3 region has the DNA TGTGCCAGCAGCCTCGGGACACCGAATTCACCCCTCCACTTT. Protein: CASSLGTPNSPLHF.

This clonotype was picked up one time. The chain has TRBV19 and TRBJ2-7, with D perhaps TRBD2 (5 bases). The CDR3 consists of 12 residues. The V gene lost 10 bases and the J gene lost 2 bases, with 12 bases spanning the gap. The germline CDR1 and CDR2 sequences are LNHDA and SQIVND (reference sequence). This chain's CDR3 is CATRGSAYEQYF. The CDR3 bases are TGTGCCACCCGAGGGTCGGCCTACGAGCAGTACTTC.

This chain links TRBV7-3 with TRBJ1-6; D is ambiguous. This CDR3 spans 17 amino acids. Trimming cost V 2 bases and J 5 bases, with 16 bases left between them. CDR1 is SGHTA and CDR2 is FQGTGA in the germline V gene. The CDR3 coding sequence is TGTGCCAGCAGCTTAGGCGGATGGGGAGGGAATAATTCACCCCTCCACTTT. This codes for CASSLGGWGGNNSPLHF.

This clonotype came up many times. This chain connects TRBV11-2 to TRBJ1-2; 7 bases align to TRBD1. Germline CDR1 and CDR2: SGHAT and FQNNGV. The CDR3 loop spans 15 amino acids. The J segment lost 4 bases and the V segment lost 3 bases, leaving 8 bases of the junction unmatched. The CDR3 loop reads CASSFQQGGSYGYTF. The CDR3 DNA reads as TGTGCCAGCAGCTTTCAGCAGGGGGGATCCTATGGCTACACCTTC.

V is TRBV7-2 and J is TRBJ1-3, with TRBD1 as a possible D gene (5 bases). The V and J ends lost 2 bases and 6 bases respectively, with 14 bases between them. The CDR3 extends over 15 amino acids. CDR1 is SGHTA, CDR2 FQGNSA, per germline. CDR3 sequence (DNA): TGTGCCAGCAGCTTATTCGCAGGGAAGGAAAACACCATATATTTT. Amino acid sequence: CASSLFAGKENTIYF.

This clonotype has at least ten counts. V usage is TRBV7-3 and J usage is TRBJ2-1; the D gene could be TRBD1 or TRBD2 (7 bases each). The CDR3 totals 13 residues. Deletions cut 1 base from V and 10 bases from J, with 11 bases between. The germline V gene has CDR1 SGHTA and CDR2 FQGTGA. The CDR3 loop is CASSLREGAEQFF. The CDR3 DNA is TGTGCCAGCAGCTTAAGGGAGGGGGCAGAGCAGTTCTTC.

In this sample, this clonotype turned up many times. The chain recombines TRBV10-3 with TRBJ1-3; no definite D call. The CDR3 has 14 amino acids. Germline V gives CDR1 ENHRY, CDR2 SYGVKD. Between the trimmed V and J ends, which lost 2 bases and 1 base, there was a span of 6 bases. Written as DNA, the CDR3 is TGTGCCATCAGTGAGACAGAGTCTGGAAACACCATATATTTT. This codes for CAISETESGNTIYF.

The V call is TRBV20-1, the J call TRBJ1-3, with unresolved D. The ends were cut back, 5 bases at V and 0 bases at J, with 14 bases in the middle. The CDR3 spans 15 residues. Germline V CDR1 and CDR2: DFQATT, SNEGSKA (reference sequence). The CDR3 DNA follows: TGCAGTGCTTCGAGCCGGACCCGCTCTGGAAACACCATATATTTT. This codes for CSASSRTRSGNTIYF.

The CDR3 nucleotides read TGTGCCAGCAGTAGGGTGGGGGGCATCCAAGAGACCCAGTACTTC. It yields the protein CASSRVGGIQETQYF. The genes are TRBV9 and TRBJ2-5, with D possibly being TRBD1 or TRBD2 (6 bases each). The CDR3 sequence is 15 residues long. Trimming cost V 5 bases and J 1 base, with 15 bases left between them. Germline V gene lookup returns CDR1 SGDLS and CDR2 YYNGEE.

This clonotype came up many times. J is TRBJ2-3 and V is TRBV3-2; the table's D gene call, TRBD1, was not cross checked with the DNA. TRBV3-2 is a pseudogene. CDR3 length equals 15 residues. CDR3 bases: TGTGCCAGCAGCCAAGGGACAGGGGCCACAGATACGCAGTATTTT. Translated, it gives CASSQGTGATDTQYF.

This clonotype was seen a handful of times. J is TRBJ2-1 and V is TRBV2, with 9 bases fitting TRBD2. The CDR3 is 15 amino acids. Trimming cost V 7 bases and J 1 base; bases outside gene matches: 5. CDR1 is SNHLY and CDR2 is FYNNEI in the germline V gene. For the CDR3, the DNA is TGTGCCAGCACAGAGACTAGCGGTTCCTACAATGAGCAGTTCTTC. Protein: CASTETSGSYNEQFF.

CDR3 DNA sequence: TGTGCTAGTGGTTCGGGCGGCGTAGGAGGGGAGACCCAGTACTTC. Translation: CASGSGGVGGETQYF. The chain combines TRBV12-3 or TRBV12-4 with TRBJ2-5, with D perhaps TRBD2 (6 bases). CDR3 size: 15 residues.

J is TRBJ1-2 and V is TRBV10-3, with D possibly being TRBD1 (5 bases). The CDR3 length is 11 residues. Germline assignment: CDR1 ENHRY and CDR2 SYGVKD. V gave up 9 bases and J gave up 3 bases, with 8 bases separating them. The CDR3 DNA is TGTGCCATGCAGACAGACTATGGCTACACCTTC. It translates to CAMQTDYGYTF.

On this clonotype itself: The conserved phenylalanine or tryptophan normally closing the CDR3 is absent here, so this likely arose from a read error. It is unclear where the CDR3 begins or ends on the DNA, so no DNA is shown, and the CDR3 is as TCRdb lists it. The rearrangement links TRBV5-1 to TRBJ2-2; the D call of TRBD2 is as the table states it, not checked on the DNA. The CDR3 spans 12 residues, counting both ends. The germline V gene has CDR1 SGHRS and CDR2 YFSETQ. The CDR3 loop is CASKEGPGELFL.

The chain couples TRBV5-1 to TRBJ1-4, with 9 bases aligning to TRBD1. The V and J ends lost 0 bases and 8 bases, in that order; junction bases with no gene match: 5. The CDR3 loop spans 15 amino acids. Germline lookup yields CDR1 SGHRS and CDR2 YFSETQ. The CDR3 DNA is TGCGCCAGCAGCTTGGGGGACAGGGAAGGGGAAAAACTGTTTTTT. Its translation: CASSLGDREGEKLFF. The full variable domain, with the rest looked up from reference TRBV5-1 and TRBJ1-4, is KAGVTQTPRYLIKTRGQQVTLSCSPISGHRSVSWYQQTPGQGLQFLFEYFSETQRNKGNFPGRFSGRQFSNSRSEMNVSTLELGDSALYLCASSLGDREGEKLFFGSGTQLSVL.

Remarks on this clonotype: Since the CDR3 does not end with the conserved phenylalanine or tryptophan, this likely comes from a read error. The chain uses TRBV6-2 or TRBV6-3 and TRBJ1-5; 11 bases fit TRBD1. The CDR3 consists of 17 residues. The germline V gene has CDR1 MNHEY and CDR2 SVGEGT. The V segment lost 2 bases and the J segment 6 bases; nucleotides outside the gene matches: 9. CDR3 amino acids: CASSYLRGTGGVQPQHL. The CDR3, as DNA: TGTGCCAGCAGTTACCTAAGAGGGACAGGGGGTGTTCAGCCCCAGCATCTT.

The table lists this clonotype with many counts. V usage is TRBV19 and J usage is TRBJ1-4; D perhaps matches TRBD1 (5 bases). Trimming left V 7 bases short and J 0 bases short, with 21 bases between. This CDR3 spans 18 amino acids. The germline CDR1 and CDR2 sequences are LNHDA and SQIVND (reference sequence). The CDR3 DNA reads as TGTGCCAGTACCATGCGCGGGGAAGGGGCAGCAACTAATGAAAAACTGTTTTTT. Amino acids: CASTMRGEGAATNEKLFF.

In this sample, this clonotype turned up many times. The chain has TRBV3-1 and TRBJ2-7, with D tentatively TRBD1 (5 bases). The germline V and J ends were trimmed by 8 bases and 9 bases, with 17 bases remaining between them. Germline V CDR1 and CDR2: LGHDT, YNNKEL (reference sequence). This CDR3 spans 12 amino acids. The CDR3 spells CASGADQGRQYF. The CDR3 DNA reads TGTGCCAGCGGCGCAGATCAGGGTCGGCAGTACTTC.

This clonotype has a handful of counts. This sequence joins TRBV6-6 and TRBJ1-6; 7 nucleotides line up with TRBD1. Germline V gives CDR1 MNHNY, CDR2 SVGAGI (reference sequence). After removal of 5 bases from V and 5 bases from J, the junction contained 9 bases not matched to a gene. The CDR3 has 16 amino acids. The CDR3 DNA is TGTGCCAGCAGTGAGAGAACAGGGGCCCATAATTCACCCCTCCACTTT. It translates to CASSERTGAHNSPLHF.

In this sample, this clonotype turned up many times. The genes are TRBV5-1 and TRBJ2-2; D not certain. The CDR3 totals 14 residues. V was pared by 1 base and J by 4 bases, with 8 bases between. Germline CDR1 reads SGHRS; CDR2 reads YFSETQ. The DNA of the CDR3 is TGCGCCAGCAGCTTGACCGTGGTCACCGGGGAGCTGTTTTTT. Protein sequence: CASSLTVVTGELFF.

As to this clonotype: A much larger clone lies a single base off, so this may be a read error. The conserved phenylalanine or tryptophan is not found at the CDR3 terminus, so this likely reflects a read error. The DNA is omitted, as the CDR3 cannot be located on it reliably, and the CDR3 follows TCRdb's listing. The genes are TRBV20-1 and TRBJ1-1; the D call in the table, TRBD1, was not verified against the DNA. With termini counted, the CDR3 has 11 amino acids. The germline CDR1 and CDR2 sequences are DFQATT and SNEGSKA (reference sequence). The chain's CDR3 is CGARDELDAPL.

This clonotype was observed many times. The CDR3 loop reads CASSLSRTGLTDTQYF. The CDR3 coding sequence is TGTGCCAGCAGTTTATCTCGGACAGGGCTCACAGATACGCAGTATTTT. V is TRBV12-3 or TRBV12-4 and J is TRBJ2-3; 8 bases are a match to TRBD1. Germline trimming cut 2 bases from V and 2 bases from J; bases unmatched to any gene: 6. The CDR3 consists of 16 residues.

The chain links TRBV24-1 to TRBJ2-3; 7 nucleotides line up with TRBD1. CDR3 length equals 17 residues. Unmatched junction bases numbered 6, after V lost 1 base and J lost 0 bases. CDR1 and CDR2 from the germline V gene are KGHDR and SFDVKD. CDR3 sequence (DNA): TGTGCCACCAGTGATTTTTGGGAGACAGGGAGCACAGATACGCAGTATTTT. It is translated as CATSDFWETGSTDTQYF.